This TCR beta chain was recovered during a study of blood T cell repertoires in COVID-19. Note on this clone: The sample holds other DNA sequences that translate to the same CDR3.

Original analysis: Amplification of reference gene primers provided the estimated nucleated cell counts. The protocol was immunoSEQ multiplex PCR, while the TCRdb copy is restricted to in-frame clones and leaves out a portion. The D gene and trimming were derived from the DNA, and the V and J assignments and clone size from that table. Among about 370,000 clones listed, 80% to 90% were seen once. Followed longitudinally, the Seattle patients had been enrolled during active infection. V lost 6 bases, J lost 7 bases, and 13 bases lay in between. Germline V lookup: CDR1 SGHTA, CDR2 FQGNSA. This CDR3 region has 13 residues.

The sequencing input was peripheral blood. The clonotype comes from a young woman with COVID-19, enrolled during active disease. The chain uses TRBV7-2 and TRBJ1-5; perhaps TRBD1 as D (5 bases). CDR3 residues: CASSLMGGQPQHF. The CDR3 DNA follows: TGTGCCAGCAGTTTGATGGGGGGGCAGCCCCAGCATTTT.